The clone carrying this T cell receptor (beta chain) was seen at least ten times. As yet, its antigen is unknown. Regions amplified from RNA transcripts were the TCR beta CDR3 regions. With the HTBI primer set, the TCR CDR3 went through a first round of RT-PCR. Each CDR3 protein gets one entry after TCRdb re-called the multiplex PCR reads with MiXCR. Altogether approximately 300,000 distinct CDR3 sequences are present, about a sixth being singletons, with the ten largest covering 55% to 60%. In the ophthalmopathy cohort, Clinical Activity Score was at least 3, NOSPECS grade at least 4, and duration under 3 months. Every diagnosis used clinical symptoms, serum thyroxine and TRAb, thyroid ultrasound and orbital computed tomography. The data belong to a study of T cells in Graves' hyperthyroidism and ophthalmopathy. At the level of the study: Peripheral blood was taken when the disease was first diagnosed, before any treatment began. Findings and limits, study-wide: A model of 13 V-J features distinguished ophthalmopathy from stable hyperthyroidism.

Sequencing was done on a sample of blood. This TCR came from a woman in her sixties or seventies with Graves' ophthalmopathy.

DNA of the CDR3: TGTGCCACCAGCAGAGGGGACGGGACAGCTCTCATGAACACTGAAGCTTTCTTT. It codes for CATSRGDGTALMNTEAFF. The chain recombines TRBV15 with TRBJ1-1; TRBD1 agrees at 7 bases. J was trimmed by 0 bases and V by 1 base; bases with no gene match: 11. Germline CDR1 and CDR2: LNHNV and YYDKDF (reference sequence). CDR3 length: 18 amino acids.